This TCR beta chain was obtained from a study of vaccination effects on CD4 cells after COVID-19. Background on the study: CD4+ T cells specific for antigen were expanded with viral peptide pools by the ViraFEST assay before sequencing. Post-vaccine sampling occurred a median 72 days after the second dose.

The CDR3 consists of 14 residues. Germline V CDR1 and CDR2: LNHDA, SQIVND (reference sequence). In the case of this clone: What it recognizes is unknown. One end of the junction fails to match germline, which may point to a read error.

Following culture for more than 9 days, CD4+ T cells were isolated. Vaccination of participants consisted of two doses of either the BNT162b2 or mRNA-1273 vaccine. None of the vaccinated had previously contracted SARS-CoV-2, and their nucleocapsid antibodies tested negative. Libraries were prepared by immunoSEQ multiplex PCR; TCRdb keeps only in-frame clonotypes and omits some of them. The table includes tens of thousands of clones, 74% detected once. The receptor comes from a human donor who received a COVID-19 vaccine. V and J are TRBV19 and TRBJ1-1, with 7 bases fitting TRBD1. Sample: CD4+ T cells from PBMCs cultured without peptide, taken after COVID-19 vaccination. CDR3 amino acids: CASSVDRGGPEAFF. The DNA for the CDR3 is TGTGCCAGTAGTGTAGACAGAGGGGGCCCTGAAGCTTTCTTT.